One sample yielded the 32 T cell receptor beta chains listed below, sequenced in a study of Ad26.COV2.S vaccination and SARS-CoV-2 variants. Sample treatment: roughly 20 received Ad26.COV2.S at low or high dose, single or two shots; 5 received placebo; per-sample allocation not given. Collection of samples fell on day 63 after the first vaccine or placebo injection. Using immunoSEQ multiplex PCR, the repertoire was profiled, and TCRdb retains in-frame clones only, with some absent. The sample has about 350,000 clones, approximately 81% seen once. The source was peripheral blood, collected in a trial of Ad26.COV2.S vaccine versus placebo. The receptors shown here come from a person aged 18 to 65 who received the Ad26.COV2.S COVID-19 vaccine or a placebo.

This sequence joins TRBV25-1 and TRBJ1-1; possible D gene TRBD1, 6 bases. CDR1 is MGHDK, CDR2 SYGVNS, per germline. V was cut by 2 bases and J by 1 base, with 17 bases left in between. The CDR3 covers 17 residues. The CDR3 here is CASSEQGKGESNTEAFF. The CDR3 coding sequence is TGTGCCAGCAGTGAACAGGGGAAAGGGGAATCGAACACTGAAGCTTTCTTT.

The gene calls are TRBV3-1 (or the pseudogene TRBV3-2) and TRBJ1-4; 12 positions agree with TRBD1. J was trimmed by 5 bases and V by 2 bases; bases with no gene match: 6. Germline CDR1 LGHDT, CDR2 YNNKEL (reference sequence). CDR3 length: 17 amino acids. The CDR3 coding sequence is TGTGCCAGCAGCCAATGGGACAGGGGGCGGGAGAATGAAAAACTGTTTTTT. Translated, it gives CASSQWDRGRENEKLFF.

This clone was counted once. Other nucleotide sequences from this sample produce the same CDR3. This chain links TRBV2 with TRBJ2-1; 8 positions match TRBD2. V trimming: 4 bases; J trimming: 0 bases; junction bases outside the gene matches: 2. CDR3 length: 15 amino acids. The germline V gene has CDR1 SNHLY and CDR2 FYNNEI. For the CDR3, the DNA is TGTGCCAGCAGTGTAGCGGGAAGCTCCTACAATGAGCAGTTCTTC. Encoded protein: CASSVAGSSYNEQFF.

J is TRBJ1-5 and V is TRBV19; D unresolved. Per the germline V gene, CDR1 is LNHDA and CDR2 is SQIVND (reference sequence). V was trimmed by 5 bases and J by 6 bases, leaving 23 bases between them. This CDR3 contains 17 residues. The CDR3 reads CASSPGLGRGLAQPQHF. The CDR3, as DNA: TGTGCCAGTAGTCCGGGGTTGGGTCGGGGTTTGGCTCAGCCCCAGCATTTT.

The V call is TRBV3-1 (or the pseudogene TRBV3-2), the J call TRBJ2-7, with a weak D call TRBD2 (5 bases). The CDR3 spans 12 residues. The germline V gene has CDR1 LGHDT and CDR2 YNNKEL (reference sequence). V shed 1 base and J shed 8 bases, with 9 bases lying between them. The CDR3 reads CASSQARRKQYF. The CDR3 DNA sequence: TGTGCCAGCAGCCAAGCTCGGAGGAAGCAGTACTTC.

The rearrangement uses TRBV5-6 and TRBJ2-2, with 7 bases that match TRBD1. Trimming at V came to 4 bases and at J to 3 bases, leaving 6 bases not matched to a gene. The CDR3 has 15 amino acids. Germline CDR1 SGHDT, CDR2 YYEEEE. DNA of the CDR3: TGTGCCAGCAGCGTCGGACAGGACTACACCGGGGAGCTGTTTTTT. It specifies CASSVGQDYTGELFF.

The chain uses TRBV4-3 and TRBJ1-5; no clear D gene. Germline assignment: CDR1 LGHNA and CDR2 YSLEER. V dropped 0 bases and J dropped 5 bases, with 5 bases sitting between them. The CDR3 runs to 13 residues. CDR3 sequence (DNA): TGCGCCAGCAGCCAAGACATTCATCAGCCCCAGCATTTT. Protein: CASSQDIHQPQHF.

Points on this clone: Different DNA sequences within this sample yield the same CDR3. The rearrangement joins TRBV19 to TRBJ2-7, with 11 bases matching TRBD1. The germline CDR1 and CDR2 sequences are LNHDA and SQIVND (reference sequence). The CDR3 consists of 16 residues. Losses at the gene ends were 0 bases for V and 0 bases for J; bases not matched to a gene: 1. CDR3 region: CASSIDGQGASYEQYF. The CDR3 DNA sequence: TGTGCCAGTAGTATAGACGGACAGGGGGCCTCCTACGAGCAGTACTTC.

V usage is TRBV21-1 and J usage is TRBJ1-4. TRBV21-1 is a documented pseudogene. This CDR3 is built from 18 residues. The CDR3 coding sequence is TGTGCCAGCCATCAGACTGAACCAGTAGGAACAACTAATGAAAAACTGTTTTTT. Protein: CASHQTEPVGTTNEKLFF.

The V call is TRBV11-2, the J call TRBJ1-2; D may be TRBD1 (5 bases). In germline, CDR1 is SGHAT, CDR2 FQNNGV. V lost 2 bases and J 2 bases, leaving 12 bases between the germline ends. The CDR3 sequence is 15 residues long. The DNA for the CDR3 is TGTGCCAGCAGCTTAATTACGGGGGGAAACTATGGCTACACCTTC. Residues: CASSLITGGNYGYTF.

The rearrangement joins TRBV23-1 to TRBJ1-4, with D possibly TRBD1 on 6 matching bases. TRBV23-1 is marked as an open reading frame, function uncertain. Trimming left V 7 bases short and J 6 bases short, with 12 bases between. This CDR3 spans 13 amino acids. This chain's CDR3 is CASNPNRDEKLFF. The CDR3 DNA is TGCGCCAGCAACCCCAACAGGGATGAAAAACTGTTTTTT.

This chain joins TRBV7-6 and TRBJ1-4, with D perhaps matching TRBD1 (5 bases). This CDR3 has 15 amino acids. Germline-derived CDR1 and CDR2 are SGHVS and FNYEAQ. Trimming pared 1 base from V and 8 bases from J, leaving 14 bases between. The CDR3 here is CASSLGGTREEKLFF. CDR3 bases: TGTGCCAGCAGCTTAGGAGGGACCCGTGAAGAAAAACTGTTTTTT.

This clone was observed a handful of times. This chain connects TRBV12-3 or TRBV12-4 to TRBJ1-3; TRBD1 agrees at 7 bases. The V and J ends lost 6 bases and 2 bases, in that order; junction bases with no gene match: 1. The length of the CDR3 is 13 residues. The CDR3 here is CASSGQAGNTIYF. CDR3 DNA sequence: TGTGCCAGCAGCGGACAGGCTGGAAACACCATATATTTT.

The V and J genes are TRBV7-2 and TRBJ1-5; D gene ambiguous. V lost 5 bases to trimming and J lost 2 bases, with 13 bases between them. CDR3 length: 15 amino acids. Looked up from germline, CDR1 is SGHTA and CDR2 is FQGNSA. The CDR3 nucleotides read TGTGCCAGCAGCATCACTCGGATGGGCAATCAGCCCCAGCATTTT. This codes for CASSITRMGNQPQHF.

The CDR3 is CASRGDRPTGELFF. As DNA, the CDR3 is TGTGCCAGCAGGGGGGACAGACCTACCGGGGAGCTGTTTTTT. This chain joins TRBV2 and TRBJ2-2; 7 bases align to TRBD1. The J segment lost 5 bases and the V segment lost 6 bases, leaving 6 bases of the junction unmatched. The CDR3 covers 14 residues. Germline values: CDR1 SNHLY, CDR2 FYNNEI.

The V gene is TRBV27, the J gene TRBJ2-7; TRBD2 matches at 9 bases. The CDR3 runs 14 residues. V shed 2 bases and J 6 bases; nucleotides not matched to a gene: 5. Germline V gives CDR1 MNHEY, CDR2 SMNVEV (reference sequence). This CDR3 is CASSLGGRATEQYF. Here the CDR3 DNA reads TGTGCCAGCAGTTTAGGCGGGAGGGCGACCGAGCAGTACTTC.

The chain is built from TRBV14 and TRBJ2-2; unclear D gene. This CDR3 region has 16 residues. Germline lookup yields CDR1 SGHDN and CDR2 FVKESK. V was trimmed by 0 bases and J by 3 bases, leaving 11 bases between them. The CDR3 loop is CASSQDNWPYTGELFF. The DNA of the CDR3 is TGTGCCAGCAGCCAAGATAACTGGCCCTACACCGGGGAGCTGTTTTTT.

The chain links TRBV3-1 (or the pseudogene TRBV3-2) to TRBJ2-1, with D tentatively TRBD2 (6 bases). This CDR3 is built from 16 residues. CDR1 is LGHDT and CDR2 is YNNKEL in the germline V gene (reference sequence). V was shortened by 2 bases and J by 6 bases, with 17 bases between the two germline ends. The chain's CDR3 is CASSQSSRRVRNEQFF. The CDR3 nucleotides are TGTGCCAGCAGCCAAAGTTCTAGGAGGGTTCGCAATGAGCAGTTCTTC.

The chain joins TRBV30 to TRBJ2-2; the D gene is possibly TRBD2 (6 bases). V lost 6 bases, J lost 2 bases, and 13 bases lay in between. Germline V lookup: CDR1 GTSNPN, CDR2 SVGIG (reference sequence). This CDR3 is built from 14 residues. The DNA of the CDR3 is TGTGCCTGCCTCCGGGACTTCAACACCGGGGAGCTGTTTTTT. It is translated as CACLRDFNTGELFF.

This clone was picked up one time. The chain is built from TRBV18 and TRBJ2-1; possibly TRBD2 for D (5 bases). The CDR3 spans 13 residues. Germline-derived CDR1 and CDR2 are KGHSH and LQKENI. V gave up 2 bases and J gave up 10 bases, with 12 bases separating them. Written as DNA, the CDR3 is TGTGCCAGCTCACCATTCGAGGGCTTGGAGCAGTTCTTC. It codes for CASSPFEGLEQFF.

DNA for the CDR3: TGTGCCAGCAGCTTACAGCGGGGGTACACAGATACGCAGTATTTT. Its protein is CASSLQRGYTDTQYF. The chain couples TRBV7-9 to TRBJ2-3, with 8 bases identical to TRBD2. This CDR3 comprises 15 residues. The V gene end was trimmed by 2 bases and the J gene end by 2 bases; junction bases not matched to a gene: 3. Germline CDR1 is SEHNR and CDR2 is FQNEAQ (reference sequence).

The chain joins TRBV24-1 to TRBJ1-3; D gene uncertain. This CDR3 has 15 amino acids. Trimming cost V 5 bases and J 0 bases, with 10 bases left between them. Germline loops: CDR1 KGHDR, CDR2 SFDVKD. This CDR3 reads CATSVTAPSGNTIYF. The DNA for the CDR3 is TGTGCCACCAGTGTTACAGCACCCTCTGGAAACACCATATATTTT.

This clone showed up just a few times. V is TRBV24-1 and J is TRBJ2-3; 9 bases map to TRBD1. The trim removed 6 bases at V and 2 bases at J, leaving 2 bases unmatched. This CDR3 region has 14 residues. Per the germline V gene, CDR1 is KGHDR and CDR2 is SFDVKD. The CDR3 region has the DNA TGTGCCACCAGTCGGACAGGGGACACAGATACGCAGTATTTT. This gives the protein CATSRTGDTDTQYF.

CDR3 coding DNA: TGTGCCAGCAGCTTGTCACCTAGCGGGAGGTCAGATACGCAGTATTTT. The encoded protein is CASSLSPSGRSDTQYF. The chain combines TRBV5-5 with TRBJ2-3; TRBD2 aligns across 11 bases. Germline V lookup: CDR1 SGHKS, CDR2 YYEKEE (reference sequence). This CDR3 region has 16 residues. The V segment lost 1 base and the J segment 4 bases; nucleotides outside the gene matches: 5.

In this sample, this clone turned up once. The rearrangement joins TRBV4-3 to TRBJ2-5; D is perhaps TRBD2 (6 bases). Trimming took 1 base from V and 4 from J, leaving 13 bases between them. The CDR3 covers 15 residues. Germline CDR1 LGHNA, CDR2 YSLEER. CDR3 in amino acids: CASSQGIGRGETQYF. The CDR3 DNA follows: TGCGCCAGCAGCCAAGGCATCGGGAGAGGAGAGACCCAGTACTTC.

The chain uses TRBV10-3 and TRBJ2-6; 7 nucleotides align to TRBD1. CDR3 length equals 15 residues. Unmatched junction bases numbered 4, after V lost 4 bases and J lost 4 bases. Germline V CDR1 and CDR2: ENHRY, SYGVKD. The CDR3 sequence: CAISGTGLGANVLTF. The DNA for the CDR3 is TGTGCCATCAGTGGGACAGGTCTCGGGGCCAACGTCCTGACTTTC.

The V call is TRBV7-9, the J call TRBJ2-7; TRBD1 might be the D (6 bases). Germline V CDR1 and CDR2: SEHNR, FQNEAQ (reference sequence). This CDR3 region has 15 residues. V was clipped by 1 base and J by 2 bases, with 12 bases between them. Written as DNA, the CDR3 is TGTGCCAGCAGCTTAGGGTCAGGGGAACCCTACGAGCAGTACTTC. It yields the protein CASSLGSGEPYEQYF.

The chain uses TRBV7-2 and TRBJ2-7; D may be TRBD1 or TRBD2 (5 bases each). Trimming took off 3 bases at V and 2 bases at J, with 20 bases between the two ends. This CDR3 is built from 17 residues. Germline values: CDR1 SGHTA, CDR2 FQGNSA. CDR3 DNA: TGTGCCAGCAGCTTCTACCTTCATGGGGACGGAGCCTACGAGCAGTACTTC. This translates into CASSFYLHGDGAYEQYF.

This chain joins TRBV11-3 and TRBJ2-1; D call uncertain. V was shortened by 5 bases and J by 6 bases, with 14 bases between the two germline ends. Germline CDR1 and CDR2: SGHNT and YENEEA. CDR3 length: 14 residues. CDR3 sequence reads: CASSPQSASNEQFF. The CDR3 DNA sequence: TGTGCCAGCAGCCCTCAGTCGGCTAGCAATGAGCAGTTCTTC.

This chain links TRBV5-8 with TRBJ2-1, with D unclear. This CDR3 is built from 14 residues. V lost 2 bases and J lost 2, with 8 bases in between. Germline V gives CDR1 SGHTS, CDR2 YDEGEE. CDR3 DNA sequence: TGTGCCAGCAGCTTTCAATCGGCCTACAATGAGCAGTTCTTC. It encodes CASSFQSAYNEQFF.

CDR3 DNA sequence: TGTGCCAGCAGCTGGGCAACAGGGGGAGGAGAGACCCAGTACTTC. Translation gives CASSWATGGGETQYF. This chain uses TRBV5-5 with TRBJ2-5; TRBD1 agrees at 8 bases. Germline V gene data show CDR1 as SGHKS and CDR2 as YYEKEE (reference sequence). V lost 3 bases to trimming and J lost 4 bases; unmatched junction nucleotides: 8. This CDR3 is built from 15 residues.

J is TRBJ2-3 and V is TRBV4-3; 10 nucleotides align to TRBD1. V was pared by 1 base and J by 6 bases, with 1 base of the junction left unmatched. CDR1 LGHNA and CDR2 YSLEER come from the germline V gene. This CDR3 spans 14 amino acids. Here the CDR3 reads CASSQGTGGDTQYF. The CDR3 nucleotides read TGCGCCAGCAGCCAAGGGACAGGGGGTGATACGCAGTATTTT.